This record covers a single T cell receptor beta chain. Its antigen remains unidentified. Germline CDR1 MRHNA, CDR2 SNTAGT. The CDR3 covers 13 residues. The V gene lost 3 bases and the J gene lost 6 bases, with 12 bases spanning the gap. This sample stems from a study of OX40 agonist ivuxolimab in advanced cancers. General study findings and limits: Both blood CD4+ and CD8+ T cells showed clonal growth by week 6 at 0.1 to 3.0 mg/kg. Still undetermined is the antigen specificity of the expanded peripheral T cells.

Libraries were prepared by immunoSEQ multiplex PCR; TCRdb keeps only in-frame clonotypes and omits some of them. This table holds about 88,000 clones, approximately 85% found once. The sequencing here drew on CD4+ or CD8+ T cells sorted from blood, taken in a trial of the OX40 agonist ivuxolimab. V usage is TRBV6-4 and J usage is TRBJ2-7; a possible D gene is TRBD1 (6 bases). The sequence derives from an adult with an advanced solid tumor such as melanoma, head and neck, liver or kidney cancer. DNA of the CDR3: TGTGCCAGCAGTGAGAGGGAAGGGGGCGAGCAGTACTTC. Translation: CASSEREGGEQYF.